Here is one TCR beta chain with its context. The antigen remains unidentified. A second PCR of about 7 to 12 cycles used a sample-barcoded 5' primer and a J-beta primer mix. All cDNA molecules were each tagged by a template-switch adaptor with 12 random nucleotides. TCRdb ran MiXCR on the 5' RACE reads and lists one entry per CDR3 protein. The top ten clones hold just over 4% of a sample with 1.4 million or so distinct CDR3 sequences, 35% to 45% of them seen once. This entry is derived from a study of blood T cells in healthy people across ages. Study-level results: Higher diversity and more naive CD4+ cells were features of long-lived donors, compared to aged donors.

V was shortened by 0 bases and J by 0 bases, with 12 bases between the two germline ends. Germline loops: CDR1 ENHRY, CDR2 SYGVKD. The CDR3 runs 17 residues. Sample: blood. V is TRBV10-3 and J is TRBJ2-4, with D unclear. This sequence was found in a woman younger than 35 in good health. CDR3 protein: CAISESELILAKNIQYF. CDR3 sequence (DNA): TGTGCCATCAGTGAGTCCGAACTCATTCTAGCCAAAAACATTCAGTACTTC.